The rows below give T cell receptor beta chains drawn from one sample of a study of T cells after yellow fever vaccination. TCRdb re-analysed the 5' RACE reads in MiXCR, keeping a single row per CDR3 protein. The sample records 350,000 to 550,000 distinct CDR3 sequences, under 20% being singletons. The material sequenced was PBMCs, taken before the yellow fever booster vaccination. The source is a man aged 18 to 35 who received the YFV17D yellow fever vaccine. Both conserved end residues are part of each CDR3. The D gene is left open where the match is weak. Some rows have no size entry. The others give once, few or many, or a class for an expanded clone.

clone_size d_call j_call v_call cdr3_aa cdr3_nt
few TRBD2 TRBJ2-1 TRBV20-1 CSARQRVAGGRYNEQFF TGCAGTGCTAGACAAAGAGTAGCGGGGGGGCGGTACAATGAGCAGTTCTTC
NA TRBD1 TRBJ1-1 TRBV7-9 CASSLAQGARTEAFF TGTGCCAGCAGCTTAGCGCAGGGGGCGCGAACTGAAGCTTTCTTT
once NA TRBJ1-1 TRBV7-2 CASSLEMGGNTEAFF TGTGCCAGCAGCTTAGAGATGGGTGGTAACACTGAAGCTTTCTTT
few NA TRBJ2-1 TRBV10-1 CASSEGPSVAEQFF TGCGCCAGCAGTGAGGGACCGAGTGTAGCGGAGCAGTTCTTC
many TRBD2 TRBJ2-2 TRBV20-1 CSALAGGNAGELFF TGCAGTGCTCTAGCGGGGGGGAACGCCGGGGAGCTGTTTTTT
NA TRBD2 TRBJ2-2 TRBV6-5 CASTSESGGGTGELFF TGTGCCAGCACCAGTGAATCGGGGGGGGGCACCGGGGAGCTGTTTTTT
NA NA TRBJ2-4 TRBV5-6 CASSLDPGDLAKNIQYF TGTGCCAGCAGCTTAGACCCGGGGGACCTAGCCAAAAACATTCAGTACTTC
many NA TRBJ2-6 TRBV10-3 CAISDRRQMDTGANVLTF TGTGCCATCAGTGACCGTAGACAAATGGATACTGGGGCCAACGTCCTGACTTTC
few NA TRBJ2-7 TRBV5-1 CASSLVAGGNYEQYF TGCGCCAGCAGCTTGGTGGCAGGGGGGAACTACGAGCAGTACTTC
NA NA TRBJ2-3 TRBV4-2 CASTPQGAGVTDTQYF TGTGCCAGCACACCCCAGGGGGCGGGGGTAACAGATACGCAGTATTTT